Listed here are 5 T cell receptor beta chains from one sample, sequenced in a study of cytomegalovirus exposure and HLA in healthy donors. Primers for the PCR totalled 60 Vbeta and 13 Jbeta. This table comes from immunoSEQ multiplex PCR, and its TCRdb copy is limited to in-frame clones, with some not included. The profile shows fewer than 250,000 clones, around 79% of them singletons. What was sequenced was PBMCs. Receptor source: a male donor in good health and CMV-seropositive.

This clone was detected once. This chain connects TRBV11-3 to TRBJ2-7, with a possible D match to TRBD1 (7 bases). The CDR3 is made up of 15 amino acids. CDR1 is SGHNT and CDR2 is YENEEA in the germline V gene. Trimming took 5 bases from V and 1 from J, leaving 15 bases between them. The CDR3 sequence is CASSTGGGESYEQYF. In DNA, the CDR3 is TGTGCCAGCAGCACCGGAGGGGGCGAATCCTACGAGCAGTACTTC.

The chain employs TRBV7-2 and TRBJ1-1; 7 bases match TRBD1. CDR1 SGHTA and CDR2 FQGNSA come from the germline V gene. The CDR3 consists of 13 residues. J gave up 3 bases and V 5 bases, and 3 bases lay outside the gene matches. In DNA, the CDR3 is TGTGCCAGCAGCCGGGACAGACACACTGAAGCTTTCTTT. Encoded protein: CASSRDRHTEAFF.

The table lists this clone with a count of one. J is TRBJ2-5 and V is TRBV6-5, with TRBD1 matching 9 bases. The J call may be faulty, since TRBJ2-7 better matches the DNA end. From germline, CDR1 is MNHEY and CDR2 SVGAGI. The length of the CDR3 is 14 residues. CDR3 nucleotide sequence: TGTGCCAGCAGTCGTCCCGGGACAGGGTACGAGCAGTACTTC. Translating it yields CASSRPGTGYEQYF.

This clone was picked up one time. J is TRBJ1-1 and V is TRBV29-1, with a possible D match to TRBD1 (5 bases). Germline lookup yields CDR1 SQVTM and CDR2 ANQGSEA. Trimming pared 3 bases from V and 1 base from J, leaving 12 bases between. This CDR3 comprises 14 residues. DNA for the CDR3: TGCAGCGTTGACCCTTGGGGGGGGAACACTGAAGCTTTCTTT. Translation: CSVDPWGGNTEAFF.

This sequence joins TRBV30 and TRBJ2-7; D might be TRBD2 (7 bases). Germline V gives CDR1 GTSNPN, CDR2 SVGIG (reference sequence). Between the trimmed V and J ends, which lost 2 bases and 3 bases, there was a span of 14 bases. There are 14 residues in the CDR3. The CDR3 DNA follows: TGTGCCTGGAGTATTAGGGGGGGCCGCTACGAGCAGTACTTC. Protein sequence: CAWSIRGGRYEQYF.